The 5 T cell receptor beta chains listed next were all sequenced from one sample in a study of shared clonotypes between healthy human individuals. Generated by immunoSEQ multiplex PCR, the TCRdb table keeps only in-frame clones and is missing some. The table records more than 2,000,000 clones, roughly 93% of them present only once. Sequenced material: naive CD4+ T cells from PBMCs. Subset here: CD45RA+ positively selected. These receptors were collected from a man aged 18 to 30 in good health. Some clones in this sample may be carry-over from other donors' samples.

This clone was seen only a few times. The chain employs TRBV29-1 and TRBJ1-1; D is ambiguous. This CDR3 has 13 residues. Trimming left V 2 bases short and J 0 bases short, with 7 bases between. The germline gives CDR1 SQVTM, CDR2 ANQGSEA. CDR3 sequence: CSVETSMNTEAFF. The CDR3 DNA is TGCAGCGTTGAAACGTCGATGAACACTGAAGCTTTCTTT. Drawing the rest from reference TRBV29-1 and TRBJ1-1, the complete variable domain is SAVISQKPSRDICQRGTSLTIQCQVDSQVTMMFWYRQQPGQSLTLIATANQGSEATYESGFVIDKFPISRPNLTFSTLTVSNMSPEDSSIYLCSVETSMNTEAFFGQGTRLTVV.

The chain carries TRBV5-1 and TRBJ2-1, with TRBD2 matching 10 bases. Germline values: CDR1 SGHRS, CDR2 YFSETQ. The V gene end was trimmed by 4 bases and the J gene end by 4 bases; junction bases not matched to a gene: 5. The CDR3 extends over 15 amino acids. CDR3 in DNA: TGCGCCAGCAGCGTTGGACTAGCGGCATACAATGAGCAGTTCTTC. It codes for CASSVGLAAYNEQFF.

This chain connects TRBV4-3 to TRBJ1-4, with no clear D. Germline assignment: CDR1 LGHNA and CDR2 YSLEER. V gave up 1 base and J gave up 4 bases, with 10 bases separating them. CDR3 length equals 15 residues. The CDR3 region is CASSQVWQFNEKLFF. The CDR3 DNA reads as TGCGCCAGCAGCCAAGTCTGGCAGTTTAATGAAAAACTGTTTTTT.

CDR3 bases: TGTGCCAGCAGGGGGGAGGGGCAAAAACTGTTTTTT. Its protein is CASRGEGQKLFF. The rearrangement links TRBV7-2 to TRBJ1-4, with D possibly being TRBD1 (5 bases). The V end was cut by 6 bases, the J end by 9 bases, with 11 bases between. Germline V lookup: CDR1 SGHTA, CDR2 FQGNSA. The CDR3 is made up of 12 amino acids. Filled out from reference TRBV7-2 and TRBJ1-4, the complete variable domain reads GAGVSQSPSNKVTEKGKDVELRCDPISGHTALYWYRQSLGQGLEFLIYFQGNSAPDKSGLPSDRFSAERTGGSVSTLTIQRTQQEDSAVYLCASRGEGQKLFFGSGTQLSVL.

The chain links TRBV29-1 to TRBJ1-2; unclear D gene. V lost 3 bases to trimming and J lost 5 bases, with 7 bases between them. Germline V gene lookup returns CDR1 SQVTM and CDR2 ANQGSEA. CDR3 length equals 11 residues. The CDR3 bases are TGCAGCGTTGATAGGCCGTATGGCTACACCTTC. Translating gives CSVDRPYGYTF. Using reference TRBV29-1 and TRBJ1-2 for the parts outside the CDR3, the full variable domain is SAVISQKPSRDICQRGTSLTIQCQVDSQVTMMFWYRQQPGQSLTLIATANQGSEATYESGFVIDKFPISRPNLTFSTLTVSNMSPEDSSIYLCSVDRPYGYTFGSGTRLTVV.